This T cell receptor (beta chain) was recorded in a study of graft-versus-host responses after intestinal transplantation. Regarding this clone: Its cognate antigen is unknown.

Libraries were prepared by immunoSEQ multiplex PCR; TCRdb keeps only in-frame clonotypes and omits some of them. The sample includes approximately 89,000 clones, approximately 90% of them seen just once. V was pared by 1 base and J by 4 bases, with 7 bases of the junction left unmatched. The germline gives CDR1 SGHTA, CDR2 FQGNSA. The CDR3 consists of 16 residues. The specimen comprised unstimulated CD4+ T cells sorted from spleen or lymph node cells, sampled before intestinal transplant. The sequence was collected from a human donor who received an intestinal transplant. The gene calls are TRBV7-2 and TRBJ1-2; the match to TRBD1 covers 9 bases. For the CDR3, the DNA is TGTGCCAGCAGCTTAGTCCCTCCGGGACAGGGCTATGGCTACACCTTC. Encoded protein: CASSLVPPGQGYGYTF.